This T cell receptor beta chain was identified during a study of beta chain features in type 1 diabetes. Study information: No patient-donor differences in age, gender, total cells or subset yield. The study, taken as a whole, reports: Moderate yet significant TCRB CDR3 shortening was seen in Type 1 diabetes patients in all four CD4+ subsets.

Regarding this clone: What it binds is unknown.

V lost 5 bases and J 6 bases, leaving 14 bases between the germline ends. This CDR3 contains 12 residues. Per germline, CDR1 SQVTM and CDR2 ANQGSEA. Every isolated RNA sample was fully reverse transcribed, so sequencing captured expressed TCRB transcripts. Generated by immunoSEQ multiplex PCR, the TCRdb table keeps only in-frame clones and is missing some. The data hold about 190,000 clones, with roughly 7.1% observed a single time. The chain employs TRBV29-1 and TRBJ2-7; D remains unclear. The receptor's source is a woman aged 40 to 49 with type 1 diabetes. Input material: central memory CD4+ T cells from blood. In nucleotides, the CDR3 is TGCAGCGTTCGCCACGCCGAGGCCGAGCAGTACTTC. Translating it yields CSVRHAEAEQYF.